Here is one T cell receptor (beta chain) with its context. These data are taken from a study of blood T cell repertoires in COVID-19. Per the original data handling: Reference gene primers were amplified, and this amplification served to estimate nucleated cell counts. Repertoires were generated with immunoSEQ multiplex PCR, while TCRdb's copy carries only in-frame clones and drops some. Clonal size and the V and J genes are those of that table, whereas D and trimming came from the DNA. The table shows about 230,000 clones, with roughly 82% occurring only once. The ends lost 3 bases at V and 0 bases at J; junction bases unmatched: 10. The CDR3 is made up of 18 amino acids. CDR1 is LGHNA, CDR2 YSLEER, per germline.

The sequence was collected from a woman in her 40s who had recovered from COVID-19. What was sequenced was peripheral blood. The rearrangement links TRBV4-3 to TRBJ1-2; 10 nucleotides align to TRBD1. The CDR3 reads CASSHGGTGAWANYGYTF. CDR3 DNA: TGCGCCAGCAGCCATGGTGGGACAGGGGCATGGGCTAACTATGGCTACACCTTC.